The 22 T cell receptor beta chains listed next were all sequenced from one sample in a study of post-analysis software for immune sequencing data. Study outcomes and limitations: Roughly five TRBV segments appeared more often in patients than in controls, and TRBV5-6, TRBV5-1 and TRBV20-1 were among these.

The antigens for these receptors are not known. Unique molecular identifiers featured in each of the TCR beta cDNA libraries. Each CDR3 protein is one row after TCRdb ran MiXCR on the PCR reads. The data contain about 380,000 distinct CDR3 sequences, 30% to 45% of them singletons. The sequenced sample consisted of blood. The receptors were gathered from a girl under 18 with multiple sclerosis.

This clonotype was counted only a few times. The V call is TRBV14, the J call TRBJ2-7; the match to TRBD2 covers 9 bases. The CDR3 contains 15 residues. Germline CDR1 reads SGHDN; CDR2 reads FVKESK. With V trimmed by 3 bases and J by 2 bases, 5 bases remained unmatched. The CDR3 loop is CASSQELAGPYEQYF. The CDR3 DNA sequence: TGTGCCAGCAGCCAGGAACTAGCGGGCCCCTACGAGCAGTACTTC.

This clonotype appeared a few times. The gene calls are TRBV2 and TRBJ2-1; D possibly corresponds to TRBD1 (6 bases). Trimming stripped 8 bases from V and 2 bases from J, with 10 bases between. The CDR3 runs 13 residues. Germline CDR1 reads SNHLY; CDR2 reads FYNNEI. Here the CDR3 reads CASSGTTYNEQFF. In DNA, the CDR3 is TGTGCCAGCTCCGGGACAACCTACAATGAGCAGTTCTTC.

Only a few counts were recorded for this clonotype. The V and J genes are TRBV12-3 or TRBV12-4 and TRBJ2-5, with D tentatively TRBD2 (6 bases). The CDR3 is 12 amino acids. V was shortened by 5 bases and J by 2 bases, with 6 bases between the two germline ends. CDR3 region: CASSREQETQYF. CDR3 nucleotide sequence: TGTGCCAGCAGTCGGGAGCAAGAGACCCAGTACTTC.

This clonotype turned up a few times. The J gene is TRBJ2-4, the V gene TRBV4-2, with 7 bases fitting TRBD1. The CDR3 length is 17 residues. Germline CDR1 and CDR2: LGHNA and YNFKEQ. Germline trimming cut 0 bases from V and 6 bases from J; bases unmatched to any gene: 11. CDR3 bases: TGTGCCAGCAGCCAAGAAACACCATCGGGACAGCTAAACATTCAGTACTTC. Translated, it gives CASSQETPSGQLNIQYF.

The chain recombines TRBV3-1 with TRBJ2-5; perhaps TRBD1 as D (5 bases). The CDR3 is 13 residues long. The V and J ends lost 0 bases and 4 bases respectively, with 6 bases between them. CDR1 is LGHDT, CDR2 YNNKEL, per germline (reference sequence). The CDR3: CASSQERGETQYF. The CDR3 coding sequence is TGTGCCAGCAGCCAAGAAAGGGGAGAGACCCAGTACTTC.

CDR3 DNA: TGTGCCAGCAGTTGGGACCGCCCAGTAGGGACAGATACGCAGTATTTT. Its translation is CASSWDRPVGTDTQYF. The chain links TRBV7-2 to TRBJ2-3, with D possibly called TRBD1 or TRBD2 (5 bases each). Trimming pared 6 bases from V and 3 bases from J, leaving 19 bases between. CDR3 length: 16 amino acids. The germline V gene has CDR1 SGHTA and CDR2 FQGNSA.

The sample holds many counts of this clonotype. V gene TRBV7-2 combines with J gene TRBJ2-2; possibly TRBD1 for D (5 bases). CDR3 size: 15 residues. From germline, CDR1 is SGHTA and CDR2 FQGNSA. The V end lost 2 bases, the J end lost 5 bases, and 12 bases lay between the germline ends. CDR3 DNA sequence: TGTGCCAGCAGCTTAAAGGGGTCCCTAACCGGGGAGCTGTTTTTT. Translated, it gives CASSLKGSLTGELFF.

The chain is built from TRBV2 and TRBJ1-5, with no clear D. This CDR3 spans 12 amino acids. V was trimmed by 6 bases and J by 0 bases, leaving 3 bases between them. Germline CDR1 is SNHLY and CDR2 is FYNNEI. The CDR3 reads CASRISNQPQHF. The CDR3 DNA follows: TGTGCCAGCAGGATTAGCAATCAGCCCCAGCATTTT.

This rearrangement joins TRBV7-9 to TRBJ2-6; D is perhaps TRBD1 (5 bases). The CDR3 spans 16 residues. Germline assignment: CDR1 SEHNR and CDR2 FQNEAQ (reference sequence). V was pared by 4 bases and J by 3 bases, with 13 bases between. CDR3 DNA: TGTGCCAGCAGCTCCAGCAGGGCTAGTGGGGCCAACGTCCTGACTTTC. Translating it yields CASSSSRASGANVLTF.

This clonotype turned up a few times. V is TRBV20-1 and J is TRBJ1-2; possible D gene TRBD1, 6 bases. Germline V CDR1 and CDR2: DFQATT, SNEGSKA (reference sequence). CDR3 length: 12 residues. CDR3 in amino acids: CVPGAPNYGYTF. The CDR3 nucleotides are TGCGTCCCAGGGGCGCCTAACTATGGCTACACCTTC.

The chain has TRBV20-1 and TRBJ2-1, with D unresolved. Trimming cost V 6 bases and J 10 bases, with 16 bases left between them. This CDR3 has 12 amino acids. Germline CDR1 and CDR2: DFQATT and SNEGSKA (reference sequence). In nucleotides, the CDR3 is TGCAGTGCCTCCCACGGATCGCAGGAGCAGTTCTTC. Translated, it gives CSASHGSQEQFF.

This clonotype showed up just once. The chain carries TRBV18 and TRBJ1-5; D ambiguous. This CDR3 has 14 residues. V dropped 5 bases and J dropped 7 bases, with 15 bases sitting between them. Germline V gives CDR1 KGHSH, CDR2 LQKENI. The CDR3 here is CASSTGLERQPQHF. Written as DNA, the CDR3 is TGTGCCAGCTCAACGGGCCTGGAGAGGCAGCCCCAGCATTTT.

The genes are TRBV6-1 and TRBJ2-7, with D perhaps TRBD1 (6 bases). The CDR3 sequence is 14 residues long. Trimming shortened V by 8 bases and J by 3 bases, and 17 bases separated the two germline ends. The germline V gene encodes CDR1 MNHNS and CDR2 SASEGT. CDR3 sequence: CASVDSDRNYEQYF. Here the CDR3 DNA reads TGTGCCAGCGTAGATTCGGACAGAAACTACGAGCAGTACTTC.

The chain joins TRBV4-1 to TRBJ1-5; no reliable D call. Between the trimmed V and J ends, which lost 0 bases and 4 bases, there was a span of 7 bases. Germline V gene data show CDR1 as MGHRA and CDR2 as YSYEKL. The CDR3 extends over 14 amino acids. The CDR3 loop is CASSQDSGNQPQHF. In DNA form, the CDR3 reads TGCGCCAGCAGCCAAGATTCGGGGAATCAGCCCCAGCATTTT.

This clonotype was picked up many times. CDR3: CASSLYTVGKETQYF. CDR3 in DNA: TGTGCCAGCAGTTTGTACACAGTAGGAAAAGAGACCCAGTACTTC. The V call is TRBV12-3 or TRBV12-4, the J call TRBJ2-5; D is ambiguous. This CDR3 is 15 amino acids long. The V and J ends lost 3 bases and 3 bases respectively, with 14 bases between them.

CDR3 in DNA: TGTGCCAGCAGCCGGGACAACGACGGAAACACCATATATTTT. Its translation: CASSRDNDGNTIYF. This sequence joins TRBV3-1 and TRBJ1-3; weak D call: TRBD1 (6 bases). The V gene lost 4 bases and the J gene lost 4 bases, with 11 bases spanning the gap. The CDR3 extends over 14 amino acids. Germline CDR1 LGHDT, CDR2 YNNKEL (reference sequence).

In this sample, this clonotype turned up many times. The chain links TRBV29-1 to TRBJ1-2; D perhaps matches TRBD1 (5 bases). V was shortened by 4 bases and J by 6 bases, with 15 bases between the two germline ends. The germline V gene encodes CDR1 SQVTM and CDR2 ANQGSEA. The CDR3 is made up of 13 amino acids. CDR3 region: CSVGRPGGDGYTF. CDR3 DNA: TGCAGCGTTGGACGACCCGGAGGGGATGGCTACACCTTC.

This clonotype was counted a few times. This chain links TRBV4-3 with TRBJ2-1; TRBD1 matches at 9 bases. V dropped 4 bases and J dropped 6; count of bases not matched to a gene: 7. This CDR3 spans 15 amino acids. Looked up from germline, CDR1 is LGHNA and CDR2 is YSLEER. The CDR3 DNA is TGCGCCAGCAGCCCGGACAGGGGAATTAGCAATGAGCAGTTCTTC. Protein product: CASSPDRGISNEQFF.

In its sample, this clonotype was seen a few times. The CDR3 spells CASSFANRGTVNEQFF. CDR3 sequence (DNA): TGCGCCAGCAGCTTTGCTAACAGGGGGACGGTCAATGAGCAGTTCTTC. J is TRBJ2-1 and V is TRBV5-1, with 8 bases matching TRBD1. V lost 2 bases to trimming and J lost 6 bases; unmatched junction nucleotides: 10. The CDR3 extends over 16 amino acids. Germline V lookup: CDR1 SGHRS, CDR2 YFSETQ.

In this sample, this clonotype turned up a few times. The genes are TRBV6-5 and TRBJ2-7; 8 bases fit TRBD1. CDR3 size: 16 residues. V shed 2 bases and J 7 bases; nucleotides not matched to a gene: 13. Germline V gives CDR1 MNHEY, CDR2 SVGAGI. The CDR3, as DNA: TGTGCCAGCAGTTACACGATAGGGACAGGAAGAGGGGAGCAGTACTTC. Amino acid sequence: CASSYTIGTGRGEQYF.

This chain connects TRBV20-1 to TRBJ2-1, with D maybe TRBD1 (5 bases). Germline CDR1 and CDR2: DFQATT and SNEGSKA (reference sequence). This CDR3 comprises 12 residues. V dropped 1 base and J dropped 4 bases, with 5 bases sitting between them. CDR3 protein: CSARGQYNEQFF. CDR3 coding DNA: TGCAGTGCTAGAGGACAGTACAATGAGCAGTTCTTC.

This chain links TRBV20-1 with TRBJ2-1; 12 positions match TRBD2. The CDR3 contains 16 residues. CDR1 is DFQATT and CDR2 is SNEGSKA in the germline V gene (reference sequence). J gave up 8 bases and V 5 bases, and 13 bases lay outside the gene matches. This CDR3 reads CSAAASGGVLFYEQFF. The CDR3, as DNA: TGCAGTGCTGCCGCTAGCGGGGGGGTCCTCTTCTATGAGCAGTTCTTC.